The sequence of this T cell receptor beta chain was determined in a study of post-analysis software for immune sequencing data. Overall study findings and caveats: TRBV segments more frequent in patients than in controls numbered several and included TRBV5-6, TRBV5-1 and TRBV20-1. Same-batch samples co-clustered strongly by F measure.

Germline V gene lookup returns CDR1 SGHRS and CDR2 YFSETQ. V was trimmed by 4 bases and J by 4 bases, leaving 11 bases between them. CDR3 length: 14 residues. Prepared libraries of TCR beta cDNA carried unique molecular identifiers. cDNA molecules numbering roughly 0.5 million came from approximately 0.91 to 9.4 million T cells. TCRdb redid the calling of the PCR reads with MiXCR, one entry per CDR3 protein. The data show about 380,000 distinct CDR3 sequences, with 30% to 45% seen just once and roughly an eighth held by the top ten. With regard to this clonotype: The antigen is unknown.

The chain is built from TRBV5-1 and TRBJ2-2, with D possibly being TRBD1 (6 bases). This receptor was obtained from a girl aged 10-17 years with multiple sclerosis. The sample was blood. This CDR3 is CASSTGHLTGELFF. The CDR3 nucleotides read TGCGCCAGCAGCACGGGACACCTCACCGGGGAGCTGTTTTTT.